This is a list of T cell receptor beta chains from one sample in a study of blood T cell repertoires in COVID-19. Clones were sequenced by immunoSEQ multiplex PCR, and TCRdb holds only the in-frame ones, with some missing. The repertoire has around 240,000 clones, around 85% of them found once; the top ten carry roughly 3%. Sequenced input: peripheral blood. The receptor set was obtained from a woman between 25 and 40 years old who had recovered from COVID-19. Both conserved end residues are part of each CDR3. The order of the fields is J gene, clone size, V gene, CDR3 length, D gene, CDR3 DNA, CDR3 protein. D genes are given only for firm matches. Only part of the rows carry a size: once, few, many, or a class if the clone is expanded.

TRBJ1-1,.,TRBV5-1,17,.,TGCGCCAGCAGCTTGGGTCCCTTGGGCAACATGAACACTGAAGCTTTCTTT,CASSLGPLGNMNTEAFF
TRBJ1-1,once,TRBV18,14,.,TGTGCCAGCTCACCTTCGGTTTCTAACACTGAAGCTTTCTTT,CASSPSVSNTEAFF
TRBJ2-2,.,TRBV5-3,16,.,TGTGCCAGAAGCTTGGAAAATCTTCGGGGGACCGGGGAGCTGTTTTTT,CARSLENLRGTGELFF
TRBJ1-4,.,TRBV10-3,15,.,TGTGCCATCAGTGATGCAGGGTTAAGGGGGGAAAAACTGTTTTTT,CAISDAGLRGEKLFF
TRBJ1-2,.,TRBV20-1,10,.,TGCAGTGCCGCCAGCTATGGCTACACCTTC,CSAASYGYTF
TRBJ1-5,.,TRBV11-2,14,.,TGTGCCAGCAGCGTAGAAGCAGGGCATCAGCCCCAGCATTTT,CASSVEAGHQPQHF
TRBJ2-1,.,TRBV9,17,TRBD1,TGTGCCAGCAGCGTGAGGGGACAGCCTTACTCCTACAATGAGCAGTTCTTC,CASSVRGQPYSYNEQFF
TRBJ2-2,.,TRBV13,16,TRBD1,TGTGCCAGCAGCTCCGGACAGGGAAAAAACACCGGGGAGCTGTTTTTT,CASSSGQGKNTGELFF
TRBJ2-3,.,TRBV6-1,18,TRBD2,TGTGCCAGCAGTGCGACTTGGACTAGCGGGGTTAGCACAGATACGCAGTATTTT,CASSATWTSGVSTDTQYF
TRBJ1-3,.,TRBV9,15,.,TGTGCCAGCAGCGTAGGCGGGGGGTTGGGAAACACCATATATTTT,CASSVGGGLGNTIYF
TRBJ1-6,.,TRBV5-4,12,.,TGTGCCAGCTCCCAGAATAATTCACCCCTCCACTTT,CASSQNNSPLHF
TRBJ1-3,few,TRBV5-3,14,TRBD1,TGTGCCAGAAGCTCGGGACAGGGGGGAAACACCATATATTTT,CARSSGQGGNTIYF
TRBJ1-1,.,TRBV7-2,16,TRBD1,TGTGCCAGCAGCTTAGACACAGGGGGCGGGAACACTGAAGCTTTCTTT,CASSLDTGGGNTEAFF
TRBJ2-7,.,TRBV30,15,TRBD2,TGTGCCTGGACTCGACTAGGGACTAGCGTAGGCGAGCAGCACTTC,CAWTRLGTSVGEQHF
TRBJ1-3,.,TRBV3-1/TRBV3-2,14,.,TGTGCCAGCAGCTATACCAGCTCTGGAAACACCATATATTTT,CASSYTSSGNTIYF
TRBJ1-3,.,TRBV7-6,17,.,TGTGCCAGCAGCTTAGGGTCGGTTGGGGCAGGAGGAAACACCATATATTTT,CASSLGSVGAGGNTIYF
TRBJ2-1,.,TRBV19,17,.,TGTGCCAGTAGTATTGGGGGGACTCCCAGCTCCTACAATGAGCAGTTCTTC,CASSIGGTPSSYNEQFF
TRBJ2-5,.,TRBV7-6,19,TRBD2,TGTGCCAGCAGCTTTTCAAACCCGGGACTAGCGGGGGACGGGGAGACCCAGTACTTC,CASSFSNPGLAGDGETQYF
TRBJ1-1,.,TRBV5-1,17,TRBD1,TGCGCCAGCAGCTTTGGGACAGGGGGACTCATGAACACTGAAGCTTTCTTT,CASSFGTGGLMNTEAFF
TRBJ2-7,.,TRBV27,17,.,TGTGCCAGCAGTTCTCGGACAGAGGAAATCTCGCCCTACGAGCAGTACTTC,CASSSRTEEISPYEQYF
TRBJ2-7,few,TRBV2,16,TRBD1,TGTGCCAGCAGTGAATGGGGCAGGACAGGGGGAGGCGAGCAGTACTTC,CASSEWGRTGGGEQYF
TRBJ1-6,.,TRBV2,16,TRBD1,TGTGCCAGCAGGGGGAAACAGGGGGCAGTTTCCTTCTACAACCACTTT,CASRGKQGAVSFYNHF
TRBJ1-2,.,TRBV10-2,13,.,TGCGCCAGCAGGCCCGGACAGAACTATGGCTACACCTTC,CASRPGQNYGYTF
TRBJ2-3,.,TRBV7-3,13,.,TGTGCCAGCGGTGGGGGCAGCACAGATACGCAGTATTTT,CASGGGSTDTQYF
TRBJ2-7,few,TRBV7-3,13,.,TGTGCCAGCAGCTTAGCTCCCAGGGACGAGCAGTACTTC,CASSLAPRDEQYF
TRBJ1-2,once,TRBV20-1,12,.,TGCAGTGCTAGTAAACACAACTATGGCTACACCTTC,CSASKHNYGYTF
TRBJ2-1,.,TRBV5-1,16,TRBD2,TGCGCCAGCAGCCCCATAGCGGGGGGGCCTAACAATGAGCAGTTCTTC,CASSPIAGGPNNEQFF
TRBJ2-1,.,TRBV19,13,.,TGTGCCAGTAGTACCCAGACATACAATGAGCAGTTCTTC,CASSTQTYNEQFF
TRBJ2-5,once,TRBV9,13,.,TGTGCCAGCAGCTTAAGGGGGCAAGAGACCCAGTACTTC,CASSLRGQETQYF
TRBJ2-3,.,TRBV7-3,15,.,TGTGCCAGCCCCCGGCGGGGAATAGGGCGGGATACGCAGTATTTT,CASPRRGIGRDTQYF
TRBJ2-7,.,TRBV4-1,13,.,TGCGCCAGCAGCCAAGAAATGAGGAGCGAGCAGTACTTC,CASSQEMRSEQYF
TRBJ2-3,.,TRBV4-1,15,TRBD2,TGCGCCAGCAGCCTAGCGGGGGGCCCCCCCATGGCGCAGTATTTT,CASSLAGGPPMAQYF
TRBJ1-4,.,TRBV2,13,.,TGTGCCAGCAGTGAGACGGGTCAGGGGAAACTGTTTTTT,CASSETGQGKLFF
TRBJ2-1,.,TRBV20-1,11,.,TGCAGTGCTACAGGGACACCTGAGCAGTTCTTC,CSATGTPEQFF
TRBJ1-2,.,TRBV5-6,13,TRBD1,TGTGCCAGCAGCACAGGGGGGAGCTATGGCTACACCTTC,CASSTGGSYGYTF
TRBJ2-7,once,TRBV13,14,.,TGTGCCAGCAGCTCTTTAATACAGGGCCACGAGCAGTACTTC,CASSSLIQGHEQYF
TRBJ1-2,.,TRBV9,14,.,TGTGCCAGCAGCGAGGTACCAGGGGAAGGTGGCTACACCTTC,CASSEVPGEGGYTF
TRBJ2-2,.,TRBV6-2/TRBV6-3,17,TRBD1,TGTGCCAGCAGCGATTGGCTTCGGACAGGGACCACCGGGGAGCTGTTTTTT,CASSDWLRTGTTGELFF
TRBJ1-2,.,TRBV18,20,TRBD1,TGTGCCAGCTCACCAAATACCGTTGAACGGTCCCGGGACAGGGGTTATGGCTACACCTTC,CASSPNTVERSRDRGYGYTF
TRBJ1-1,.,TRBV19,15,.,TGTGCCAGTACCCCAGGTTGGGTGATGAACACTGAAGCTTTCTTT,CASTPGWVMNTEAFF
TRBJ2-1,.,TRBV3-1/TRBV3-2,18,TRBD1,TGTGCCAGCAGCCAAGATCATCCTGGGACAGGGTTGTACAATGAGCAGTTCTTC,CASSQDHPGTGLYNEQFF
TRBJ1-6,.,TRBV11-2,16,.,TGTGCCAGCAGCTCCCTGGGCAGTAACTATAATTCACCCCTCCACTTT,CASSSLGSNYNSPLHF
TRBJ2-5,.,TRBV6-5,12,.,TGTGCCAGCAGTAAAAGCGGGGAGACCCAGTACTTC,CASSKSGETQYF
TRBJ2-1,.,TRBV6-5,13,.,TGTGCCAGCAGTCCGAGGAGGGTGGGTGAGCAGTTCTTC,CASSPRRVGEQFF
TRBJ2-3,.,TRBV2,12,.,TGTGCCAGCGCACCGGTGGCAGATACGCAGTATTTT,CASAPVADTQYF
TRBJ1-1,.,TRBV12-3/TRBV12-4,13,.,TGTGCCAGCGGAGCAGAGGGATACACTGAAGCTTTCTTT,CASGAEGYTEAFF
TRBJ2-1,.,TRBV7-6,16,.,TGTGCCAGCAGCGCGAGACAGGACAGCTCCTACAATGAGCAGTTCTTC,CASSARQDSSYNEQFF
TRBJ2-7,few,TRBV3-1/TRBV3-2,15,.,TGTGCCAGCAGCCAAAATCCGGACTCGGCCTACGAGCAGTACTTC,CASSQNPDSAYEQYF
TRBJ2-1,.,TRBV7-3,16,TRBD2,TGTGCCAGCAGCTTAATCGGGGGGAGCTCCTACAATGAGCAGTTCTTC,CASSLIGGSSYNEQFF
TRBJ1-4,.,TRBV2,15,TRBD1,TGTGCCAGCAGTGGACAGGGTGGAAATAATGAAAAACTGTTTTTT,CASSGQGGNNEKLFF
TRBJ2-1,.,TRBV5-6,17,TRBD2,TGTGCCAGCAGCTTGATTGGATTAGCGGGGGGGTACAATGAGCAGTTCTTC,CASSLIGLAGGYNEQFF
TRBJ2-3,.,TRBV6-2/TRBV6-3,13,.,TGTGCCAGCAGTCCCCGGACACCTTATACGCAGTATTTT,CASSPRTPYTQYF